These 16 T cell receptor beta chains share one sample of origin, sequenced in a study of blood T cell repertoires in COVID-19 (dated by TCRdb to between 2020 and 2021). Library method: the immunoSEQ multiplex PCR assay. The table was pulled from immuneACCESS by TCRdb, which kept in-frame rearrangements only. Such tables lose some clones; where checked, under half of the loss comes from unresolved V genes, and the rest has no known cause. Across this sample there are about 50,000 clones, with around 89% seen only once. Over 2% of the sample goes to the ten largest clones. The source material was peripheral blood. These receptors were collected from a human donor in a cohort sampled during active COVID-19.

The V and J genes are TRBV6-2 or TRBV6-3 and TRBJ2-2, with 8 bases aligning to TRBD1. J was trimmed by 6 bases and V by 2 bases; bases with no gene match: 5. Germline V gene data show CDR1 as MNHEY and CDR2 as SVGEGT. There are 15 residues in the CDR3. The CDR3: CASSYSQGASGELFF. CDR3 DNA sequence: TGTGCCAGCAGTTACAGCCAGGGGGCGTCCGGGGAGCTGTTTTTT.

There are a few counts of this clone. V and J are TRBV29-1 and TRBJ1-2, with 8 positions matching TRBD1. With 5 bases clipped from V and 4 bases from J, the junction kept 0 bases outside the gene matches. This CDR3 spans 11 amino acids. CDR1 SQVTM and CDR2 ANQGSEA come from the germline V gene. In DNA form, the CDR3 reads TGCAGCGTTACAGGGGGCTATGGCTACACCTTC. Protein: CSVTGGYGYTF.

This rearrangement joins TRBV9 to TRBJ1-6, with TRBD1 matching 9 bases. The V segment lost 4 bases and the J segment 10 bases; nucleotides outside the gene matches: 9. The length of the CDR3 is 15 residues. Germline V CDR1 and CDR2: SGDLS, YYNGEE. CDR3 region: CASSPWTGVRSPLHF. Written as DNA, the CDR3 is TGTGCCAGCAGCCCCTGGACAGGGGTAAGGTCACCCCTCCACTTT. Together with reference TRBV9 and TRBJ1-6, the CDR3 gives the full variable domain: DSGVTQTPKHLITATGQRVTLRCSPRSGDLSVYWYQQSLDQGLQFLIQYYNGEERAKGNILERFSAQQFPDLHSELNLSSLELGDSALYFCASSPWTGVRSPLHFGNGTRLTVT.

This chain links TRBV6-2 or TRBV6-3 with TRBJ2-7; D is ambiguous. The V end lost 5 bases, the J end lost 3 bases, and 8 bases lay between the germline ends. CDR1 MNHEY and CDR2 SVGEGT come from the germline V gene. The CDR3 is made up of 12 amino acids. The CDR3 DNA reads as TGTGCCAGCAGTGGGCTCAACTACGAGCAGTACTTC. Its translation is CASSGLNYEQYF.

The rearrangement joins TRBV19 to TRBJ2-1, with D possibly TRBD2 on 7 matching bases. Between the trimmed V and J ends, which lost 4 bases and 8 bases, there was a span of 24 bases. Germline lookup yields CDR1 LNHDA and CDR2 SQIVND (reference sequence). The CDR3 has 17 amino acids. CDR3 sequence: CASSSQQVGGRRDEQFF. The CDR3 region has the DNA TGTGCCAGTAGTAGCCAACAGGTGGGGGGGCGCAGGGATGAGCAGTTCTTC.

The chain uses TRBV16 and TRBJ2-1; the match to TRBD2 covers 8 bases. Germline CDR1 and CDR2: KGHSY and FQNENV. V was clipped by 4 bases and J by 13 bases; unmatched bases: 18. This CDR3 has 16 amino acids. CDR3 DNA sequence: TGTGCCAGCAGCCCCCGACTCGGGACTAGTCGGTCTTTTCAGTTCTTC. Residues: CASSPRLGTSRSFQFF.

The CDR3 reads CASSAPGPAGHEQYF. Written as DNA, the CDR3 is TGTGCCAGCAGTGCTCCGGGCCCGGCGGGCCACGAGCAGTACTTC. The rearrangement joins TRBV25-1 to TRBJ2-7, with D possibly matching TRBD2 (5 bases). Deletions cut 4 bases from V and 5 bases from J, with 18 bases between. The CDR3 is made up of 15 amino acids. The germline gives CDR1 MGHDK, CDR2 SYGVNS.

The chain joins TRBV2 to TRBJ1-4, with 7 positions matching TRBD1. V dropped 5 bases and J dropped 4; count of bases not matched to a gene: 4. The germline gives CDR1 SNHLY, CDR2 FYNNEI. The CDR3 is 14 amino acids. CDR3 DNA sequence: TGTGCCAGCAGTCTTGGACAGGATAATGAAAAACTGTTTTTT. This sequence encodes CASSLGQDNEKLFF.

The chain couples TRBV4-1 to TRBJ2-1, with D possibly matching TRBD2 (6 bases). CDR1 is MGHRA and CDR2 is YSYEKL in the germline V gene. There are 15 residues in the CDR3. Between the trimmed V and J ends, which lost 2 bases and 1 base, there was a span of 9 bases. CDR3 region: CASSQTGSSYNEQFF. The DNA of the CDR3 is TGCGCCAGCAGCCAAACCGGGAGTTCCTACAATGAGCAGTTCTTC.

J is TRBJ2-5 and V is TRBV9; 7 nucleotides line up with TRBD2. The germline V gene has CDR1 SGDLS and CDR2 YYNGEE. V lost 3 bases and J lost 2; bases outside the gene matches: 7. The length of the CDR3 is 15 residues. In DNA form, the CDR3 reads TGTGCCAGCAGCGCCCGGGGAGCGGGACAAGAGACCCAGTACTTC. Translated, it gives CASSARGAGQETQYF.

This clone was picked up one time. V gene TRBV6-5 combines with J gene TRBJ2-7, with 10 bases matching TRBD2. The CDR3 extends over 13 amino acids. Trimming at V came to 7 bases and at J to 4 bases, leaving 4 bases not matched to a gene. Germline CDR1 and CDR2: MNHEY and SVGAGI. The CDR3 DNA sequence: TGTGCCAGCACTAGCGGGAGTAGGTACGAGCAGTACTTC. It translates to CASTSGSRYEQYF.

The rearrangement joins TRBV5-1 to TRBJ1-1; D gene unclear. The CDR3 totals 14 residues. The germline V gene encodes CDR1 SGHRS and CDR2 YFSETQ. The V end was cut by 4 bases, the J end by 4 bases, with 14 bases between. In DNA, the CDR3 is TGCGCCAGCAGCCTGCCTGTCGAGGGCACTGAAGCTTTCTTT. Translation gives CASSLPVEGTEAFF.

The rearrangement uses TRBV19 and TRBJ2-1; tentative D call: TRBD2 (6 bases). Germline lookup yields CDR1 LNHDA and CDR2 SQIVND (reference sequence). Trimming took off 1 base at V and 2 bases at J, with 15 bases between the two ends. The CDR3 is 17 amino acids. The CDR3 DNA reads TGTGCCAGTAGTATAGCGAGGGGACTTGCCACCTACAATGAGCAGTTCTTC. Translating it yields CASSIARGLATYNEQFF.

The genes are TRBV6-6 and TRBJ2-7; TRBD2 aligns across 8 bases. Germline CDR1 is MNHNY and CDR2 is SVGAGI (reference sequence). The CDR3 contains 16 residues. V lost 0 bases, J lost 4 bases, and 8 bases stayed unmatched. The CDR3 sequence is CASSYSATSGGYEQYF. The DNA of the CDR3 is TGTGCCAGCAGTTACTCAGCAACCAGCGGGGGTTACGAGCAGTACTTC.

The chain uses TRBV7-9 and TRBJ2-5; 7 bases map to TRBD2. CDR3 length: 15 residues. The ends lost 1 base at V and 1 base at J; junction bases unmatched: 3. Germline V gene lookup returns CDR1 SEHNR and CDR2 FQNEAQ (reference sequence). CDR3 nucleotide sequence: TGTGCCAGCAGCTTAGGTCTAGCGGTCCAAGAGACCCAGTACTTC. Protein: CASSLGLAVQETQYF.

This chain joins TRBV6-2 or TRBV6-3 and TRBJ1-1, with 7 bases matching TRBD1. There are 16 residues in the CDR3. The junction had 10 bases not matched to a gene; V was cut back by 1 base and J by 5 bases. CDR1 and CDR2 (germline): MNHEY, SVGEGT. CDR3 protein: CASSYYPGQVSTEAFF. The CDR3 region has the DNA TGTGCCAGCAGTTACTACCCCGGACAGGTTAGTACTGAAGCTTTCTTT.